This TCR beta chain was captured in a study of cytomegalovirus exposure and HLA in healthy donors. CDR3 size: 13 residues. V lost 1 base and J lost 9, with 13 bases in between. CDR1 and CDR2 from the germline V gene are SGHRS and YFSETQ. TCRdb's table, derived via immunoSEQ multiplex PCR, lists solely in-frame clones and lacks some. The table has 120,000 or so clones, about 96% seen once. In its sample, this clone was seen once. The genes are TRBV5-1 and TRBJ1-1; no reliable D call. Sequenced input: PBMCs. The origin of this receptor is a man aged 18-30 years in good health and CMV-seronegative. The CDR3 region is CASSLIEFDKAFF. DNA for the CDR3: TGCGCCAGCAGCTTGATTGAGTTTGATAAAGCTTTCTTT.